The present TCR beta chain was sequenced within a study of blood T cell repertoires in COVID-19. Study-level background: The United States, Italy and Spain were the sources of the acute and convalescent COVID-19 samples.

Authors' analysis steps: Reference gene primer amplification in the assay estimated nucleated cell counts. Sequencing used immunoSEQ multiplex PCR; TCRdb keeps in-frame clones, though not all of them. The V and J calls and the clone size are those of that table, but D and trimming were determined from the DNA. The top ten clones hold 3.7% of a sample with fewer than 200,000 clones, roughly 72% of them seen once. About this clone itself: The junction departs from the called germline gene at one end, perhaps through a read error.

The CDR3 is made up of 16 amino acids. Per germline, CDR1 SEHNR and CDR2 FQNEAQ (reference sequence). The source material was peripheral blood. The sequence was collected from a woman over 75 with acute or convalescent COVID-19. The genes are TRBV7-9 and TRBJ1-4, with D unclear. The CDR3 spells CASTLGSEGNNEKLFF. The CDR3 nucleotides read TGTGCCAGCACCTTAGGGTCGGAGGGAAATAATGAAAAACTGTTTTTT.